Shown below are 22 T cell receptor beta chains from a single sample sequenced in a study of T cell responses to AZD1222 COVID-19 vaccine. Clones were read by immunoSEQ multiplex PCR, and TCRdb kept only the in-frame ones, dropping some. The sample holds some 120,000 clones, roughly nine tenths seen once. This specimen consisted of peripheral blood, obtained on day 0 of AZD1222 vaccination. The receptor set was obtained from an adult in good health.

CDR3 protein: CASSEAAGQPQHF. The CDR3 nucleotides are TGTGCCAGCAGTGAAGCGGCGGGGCAGCCCCAGCATTTT. The V call is TRBV6-1, the J call TRBJ1-5; D is undetermined. V lost 0 bases, J lost 7 bases, and 7 bases lay in between. The V gene's germline CDR1 is MNHNS and CDR2 SASEGT. The CDR3 covers 13 residues.

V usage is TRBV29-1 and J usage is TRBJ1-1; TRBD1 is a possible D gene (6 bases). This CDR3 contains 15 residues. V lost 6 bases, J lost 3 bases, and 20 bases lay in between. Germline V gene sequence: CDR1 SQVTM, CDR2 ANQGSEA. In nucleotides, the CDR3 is TGCAGCGTCAAACCCCTGGGGGGGGCGGACACTGAAGCTTTCTTT. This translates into CSVKPLGGADTEAFF.

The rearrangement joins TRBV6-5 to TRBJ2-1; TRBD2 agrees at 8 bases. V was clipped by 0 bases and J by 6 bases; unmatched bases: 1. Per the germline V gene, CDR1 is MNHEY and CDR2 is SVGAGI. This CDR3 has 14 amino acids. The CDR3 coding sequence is TGTGCCAGCAGTTACTCCCTAGCGGGCAATGAGCAGTTCTTC. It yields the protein CASSYSLAGNEQFF.

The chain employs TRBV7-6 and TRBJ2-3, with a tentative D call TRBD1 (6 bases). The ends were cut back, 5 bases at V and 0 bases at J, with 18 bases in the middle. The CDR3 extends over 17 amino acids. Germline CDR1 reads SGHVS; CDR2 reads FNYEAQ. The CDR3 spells CASSPAPGTTSTDTQYF. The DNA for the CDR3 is TGTGCCAGCAGCCCCGCACCCGGGACAACTAGCACAGATACGCAGTATTTT.

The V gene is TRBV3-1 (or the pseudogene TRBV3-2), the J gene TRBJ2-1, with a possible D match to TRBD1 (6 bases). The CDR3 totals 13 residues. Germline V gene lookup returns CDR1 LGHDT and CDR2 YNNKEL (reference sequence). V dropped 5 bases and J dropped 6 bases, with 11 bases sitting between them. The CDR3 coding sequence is TGTGCCAGCAGCGAAAACAGGGCCAATGAGCAGTTCTTC. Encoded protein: CASSENRANEQFF.

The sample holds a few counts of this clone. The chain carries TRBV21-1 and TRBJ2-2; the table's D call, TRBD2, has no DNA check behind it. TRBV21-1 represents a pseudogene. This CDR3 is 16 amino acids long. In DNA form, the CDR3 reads TGTGCCAGACCGGGGGGACTAGCGGGAGGGATCGGGGAGCTGTTTTTT. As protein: CARPGGLAGGIGELFF.

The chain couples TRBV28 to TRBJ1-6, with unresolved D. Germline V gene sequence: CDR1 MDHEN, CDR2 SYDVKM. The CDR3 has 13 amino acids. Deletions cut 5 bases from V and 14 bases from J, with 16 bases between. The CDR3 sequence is CASSPPTVGALHF. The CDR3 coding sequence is TGTGCCAGCAGTCCCCCAACCGTGGGAGCCCTCCACTTT.

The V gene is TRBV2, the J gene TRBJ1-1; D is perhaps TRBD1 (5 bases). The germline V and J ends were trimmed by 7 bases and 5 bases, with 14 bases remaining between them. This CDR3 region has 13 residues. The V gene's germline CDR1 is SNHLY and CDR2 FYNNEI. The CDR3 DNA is TGTGCCAGCAATACCAATTGGGGGACTGAAGCTTTCTTT. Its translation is CASNTNWGTEAFF. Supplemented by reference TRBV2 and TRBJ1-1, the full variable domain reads EPEVTQTPSHQVTQMGQEVILRCVPISNHLYFYWYRQILGQKVEFLVSFYNNEISEKSEIFDDQFSVERPDGSNFTLKIRSTKLEDSAMYFCASNTNWGTEAFFGQGTRLTVV.

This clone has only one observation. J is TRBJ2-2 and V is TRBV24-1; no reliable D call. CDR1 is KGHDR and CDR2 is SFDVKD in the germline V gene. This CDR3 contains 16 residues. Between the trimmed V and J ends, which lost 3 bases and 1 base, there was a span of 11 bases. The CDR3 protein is CATSDPLGRNTGELFF. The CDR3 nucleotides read TGTGCCACCAGTGATCCATTGGGTCGGAACACCGGGGAGCTGTTTTTT.

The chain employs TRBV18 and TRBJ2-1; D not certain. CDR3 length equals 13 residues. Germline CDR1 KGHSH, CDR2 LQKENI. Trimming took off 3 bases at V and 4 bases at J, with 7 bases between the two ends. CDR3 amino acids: CASSPDQYNEQFF. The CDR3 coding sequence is TGTGCCAGCTCACCGGACCAGTACAATGAGCAGTTCTTC.

CDR3 sequence: CASTRGYYTEAFF. CDR3 nucleotide sequence: TGTGCCAGCACCAGGGGGTACTACACTGAAGCTTTCTTT. This chain joins TRBV12-3 or TRBV12-4 and TRBJ1-1, with 7 positions matching TRBD1. This CDR3 contains 13 residues. The V segment lost 7 bases and the J segment 3 bases; nucleotides outside the gene matches: 5.

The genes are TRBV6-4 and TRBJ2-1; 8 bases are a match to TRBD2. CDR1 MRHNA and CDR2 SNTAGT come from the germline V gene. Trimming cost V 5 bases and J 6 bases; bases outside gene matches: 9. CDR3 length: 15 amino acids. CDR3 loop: CASSQSGSEANEQFF. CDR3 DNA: TGTGCCAGCAGTCAAAGCGGGAGTGAAGCCAATGAGCAGTTCTTC.

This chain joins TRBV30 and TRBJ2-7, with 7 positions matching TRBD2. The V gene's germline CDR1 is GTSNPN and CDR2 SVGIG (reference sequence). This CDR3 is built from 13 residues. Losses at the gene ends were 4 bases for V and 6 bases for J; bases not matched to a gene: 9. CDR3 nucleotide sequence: TGTGCCTGGAAGGGTAGCGGGTGGGGCGAGCAGTACTTC. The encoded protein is CAWKGSGWGEQYF.

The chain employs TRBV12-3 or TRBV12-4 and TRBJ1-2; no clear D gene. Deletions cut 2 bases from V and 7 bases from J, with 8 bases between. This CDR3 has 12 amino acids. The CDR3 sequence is CASSLFVSGYTF. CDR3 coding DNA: TGTGCCAGCAGTTTATTCGTTAGTGGCTACACCTTC.

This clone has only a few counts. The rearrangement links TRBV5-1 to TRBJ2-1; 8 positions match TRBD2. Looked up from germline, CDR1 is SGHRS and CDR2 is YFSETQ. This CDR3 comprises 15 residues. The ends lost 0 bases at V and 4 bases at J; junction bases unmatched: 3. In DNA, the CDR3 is TGCGCCAGCAGCTTGGAATCGGGAGGGTACAATGAGCAGTTCTTC. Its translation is CASSLESGGYNEQFF.

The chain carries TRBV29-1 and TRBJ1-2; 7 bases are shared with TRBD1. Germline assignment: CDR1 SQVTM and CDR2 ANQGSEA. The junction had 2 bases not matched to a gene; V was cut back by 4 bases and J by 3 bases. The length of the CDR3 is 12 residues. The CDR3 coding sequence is TGCAGCGTTGGGACAGGCGACTATGGCTACACCTTC. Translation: CSVGTGDYGYTF.

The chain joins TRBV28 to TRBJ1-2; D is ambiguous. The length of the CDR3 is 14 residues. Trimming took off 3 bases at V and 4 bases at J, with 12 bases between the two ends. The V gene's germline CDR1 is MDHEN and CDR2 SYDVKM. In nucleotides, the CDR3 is TGTGCCAGCAGTTTCTCTGGGAACTTCTATGGCTACACCTTC. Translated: CASSFSGNFYGYTF.

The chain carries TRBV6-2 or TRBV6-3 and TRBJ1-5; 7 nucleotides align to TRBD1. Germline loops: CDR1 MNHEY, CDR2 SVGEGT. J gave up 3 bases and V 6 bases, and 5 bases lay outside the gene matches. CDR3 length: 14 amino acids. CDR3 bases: TGTGCCAGCAGCCAGACAGGGTTCAATCAGCCCCAGCATTTT. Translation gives CASSQTGFNQPQHF.

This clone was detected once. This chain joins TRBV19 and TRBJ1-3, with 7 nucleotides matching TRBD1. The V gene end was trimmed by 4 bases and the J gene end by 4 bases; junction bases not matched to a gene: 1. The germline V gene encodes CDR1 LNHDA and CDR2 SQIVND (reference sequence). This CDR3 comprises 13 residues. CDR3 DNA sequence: TGTGCCAGTAGTACGGGACAGGGAAACACCATATATTTT. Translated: CASSTGQGNTIYF.

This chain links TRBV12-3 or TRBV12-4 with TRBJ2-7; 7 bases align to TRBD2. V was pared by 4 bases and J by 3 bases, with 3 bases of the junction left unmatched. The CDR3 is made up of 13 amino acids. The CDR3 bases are TGTGCCAGCAGTTGGGGGGGGATCTACGAGCAGTACTTC. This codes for CASSWGGIYEQYF.

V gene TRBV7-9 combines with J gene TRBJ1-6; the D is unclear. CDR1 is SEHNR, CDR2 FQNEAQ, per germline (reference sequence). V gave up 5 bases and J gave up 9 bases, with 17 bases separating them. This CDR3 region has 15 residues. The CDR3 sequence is CASSPTRGGSSPLHF. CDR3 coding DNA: TGTGCCAGCAGCCCTACTCGGGGAGGGAGTTCACCCCTCCACTTT.

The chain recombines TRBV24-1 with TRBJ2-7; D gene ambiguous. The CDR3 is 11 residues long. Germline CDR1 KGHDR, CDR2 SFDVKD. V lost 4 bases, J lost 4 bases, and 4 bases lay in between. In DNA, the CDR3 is TGTGCCACCAGTGACTTATACGAGCAGTACTTC. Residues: CATSDLYEQYF.